The text below deals with one T cell receptor beta chain. Its antigen is not yet known. There are no base qualities to consult, and no much larger clone falls within one base. This sample stems from a study of blood T cell repertoires in COVID-19 (TCRdb year 2020). About the study as a whole: Samples covering the acute and convalescent phases of COVID-19 were provided by collaborators in the United States, Italy and Spain. The samples were drawn from two sources: the first 160 participants of the ongoing ImmuneRACE study, and over 1,000 subjects contributed by 6 global collaborators. The repertoires were made available in a free public database intended to serve as a resource for research on the immune response to SARS-CoV-2. Where HLA class I and class II types were available, the types were taken from metadata supplied by the sample provider, not from assay-based typing. A de-identified subject ID, COVID-19 status, age in years and sex were almost always included in the sample metadata. The material from the prospective study consisted of cDNA or gDNA derived from T cells, B-cell-depleted T cells, or PBMCs. Subjects who had been exposed to COVID-19, were actively infected with it, or had recovered from it provided the deeply sampled blood TCRbeta repertoires that made up the dataset.

Overall study results and their limits: How much clinical and demographic metadata was included differed by source and by participant, and the metadata was provided uncurated.

TCRbeta CDR3 regions were amplified from genomic DNA using the immunoSEQ Assay, a bias-controlled multiplex PCR. The study's processing was this. Nucleated cell counts per sample were estimated from amplification of reference gene primers within the assay. To quantify the absolute abundance of each unique TCRbeta CDR3 rearrangement, sequence reads were collapsed and filtered. For each sample, productive Simpson clonality was calculated as the square root of Simpson's diversity index over productive rearrangements. The source is immuneACCESS, and TCRdb retained only in-frame sequences with V and J called. Part of the clones is not carried over; for the studies checked, unresolved V genes explain less than half of this, and the remainder is unexplained. The DNA was the basis for D and trimming; V, J and clone size are from that table. This sample gives a few hundred thousand clones in total; 90% of them show up just once. The ten largest make up 6.8% of the sample.

A distance of 16 bases separates the germline ends of V and J, which lose 6 bases and 3 bases respectively. There are 15 amino acids in the CDR3, from cysteine to phenylalanine inclusive. This entry keeps only the CDR3 DNA: 45 bases, framed from base 1. In the germline V gene, CDR1 corresponds to SGHTA and CDR2 to FQGNSA. One collaborating source in Seattle enrolled patients during active infection and followed them longitudinally through the course of disease. The collaborating institutions used their own protocols to collect whole blood in K2EDTA tubes. For TCRbeta analysis, collaborators shipped samples in one of three forms: frozen whole blood, isolated PBMCs, or DNA extracted from either of those sample types.

The chain couples TRBV7-2 to TRBJ2-3; the D gene is perhaps TRBD2, on 6 matching bases. This sequence originates from a woman between 25 and 40 years old with COVID-19, enrolled during active disease. The sequencing input was peripheral blood. The CDR3 region has the sequence CASSATGLRTDTQYF. The DNA reads TGTGCCAGCAGTGCCACGGGACTTAGAACAGATACGCAGTATTTT.